This TCR beta chain was identified in a study of CD8+ T cells in alopecia areata. Treatment noted: oral pan-JAK inhibitor, 5-10 mg twice daily. Regarding the study as a whole: Mouse data revealed clearer TCR sharing than patient data did, a gap possibly tied to HLA.

Isolated RNA was reverse transcribed into cDNA used as the sequencing template. The data were produced by immunoSEQ multiplex PCR, yet TCRdb's version contains in-frame clones alone and is incomplete. The sample includes around 210,000 clones, around 65% of them seen just once. The V gene's germline CDR1 is SEHNR and CDR2 FQNEAQ (reference sequence). V was clipped by 5 bases and J by 5 bases; unmatched bases: 4. The CDR3 spans 13 residues. Points on this clone: Its target is not known.

V gene TRBV7-9 combines with J gene TRBJ2-5, with 8 bases fitting TRBD2. The material was CD4+ T cells sorted from blood, obtained at week 4, from a patient treated with tofacitinib. The TCR originated in a human donor with alopecia areata. In nucleotides, the CDR3 is TGTGCCAGCAGCATGAGCGGGGGTGAGACCCAGTACTTC. Protein: CASSMSGGETQYF.